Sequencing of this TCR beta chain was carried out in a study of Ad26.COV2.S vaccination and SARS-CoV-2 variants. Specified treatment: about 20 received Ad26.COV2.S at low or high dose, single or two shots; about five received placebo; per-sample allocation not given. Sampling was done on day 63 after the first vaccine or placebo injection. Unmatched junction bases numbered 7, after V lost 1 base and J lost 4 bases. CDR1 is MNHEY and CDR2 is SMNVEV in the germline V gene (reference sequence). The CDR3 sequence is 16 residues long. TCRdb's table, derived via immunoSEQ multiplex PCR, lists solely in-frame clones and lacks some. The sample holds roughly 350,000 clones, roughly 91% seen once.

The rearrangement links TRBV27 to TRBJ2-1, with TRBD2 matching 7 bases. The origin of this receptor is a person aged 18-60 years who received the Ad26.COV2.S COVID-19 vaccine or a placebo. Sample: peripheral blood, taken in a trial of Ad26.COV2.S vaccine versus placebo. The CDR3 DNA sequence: TGTGCCAGCAGTTTATTTCCTAGCGGCGGATACAATGAGCAGTTCTTC. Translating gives CASSLFPSGGYNEQFF.